This T cell receptor (beta chain) was captured by sequencing in a study of OX40 agonist ivuxolimab in advanced cancers. On the study more broadly: A mean age of approximately 64 years, range about 20 to 79, was recorded, and under 85% were male. Points from the study as a whole: Antigen specificity of clonally expanded peripheral T cells was not established.

The data were produced by immunoSEQ multiplex PCR, yet TCRdb's version contains in-frame clones alone and is incomplete. This table has 80,000 or so clones, roughly 81% appearing once. V lost 1 base to trimming and J lost 3 bases, with 14 bases between them. This CDR3 spans 15 amino acids. Germline V gene sequence: CDR1 SGHDT, CDR2 YYEEEE. Autoimmune disease history or systemic immunosuppression was exclusionary. This clone was counted ten times or more. Its antigen is as yet unknown. Sequenced material: CD4+ or CD8+ T cells sorted from blood, taken in a trial of the OX40 agonist ivuxolimab. This clonotype was obtained from an adult with an advanced solid tumor such as melanoma, head and neck, liver or kidney cancer. The V and J genes are TRBV5-6 and TRBJ2-7; D unclear. CDR3 sequence: CASSLWRNGRYEQYF. As DNA, the CDR3 is TGTGCCAGCAGCTTGTGGCGGAACGGTCGCTACGAGCAGTACTTC.